The next 5 T cell receptor beta chains were all read from a single sample in a study of T cells in Graves' hyperthyroidism and ophthalmopathy. Amplification yielded TCR beta CDR3 regions, with RNA transcripts as the source. Initially, a first-round RT-PCR of the TCR CDR3 employed the HTBI primer set. TCRdb redid the calling of the multiplex PCR reads with MiXCR, one entry per CDR3 protein. The table records about 360,000 distinct CDR3 sequences, 13% of them present only once. The sample consisted of blood. These receptors all come from a woman under 30 with Graves' hyperthyroidism.

This clonotype has a count of ten or more. The chain recombines TRBV7-9 with TRBJ2-7, with 8 bases identical to TRBD1. V trimming: 5 bases; J trimming: 6 bases; junction bases outside the gene matches: 9. CDR3 size: 14 residues. Germline assignment: CDR1 SEHNR and CDR2 FQNEAQ (reference sequence). CDR3 bases: TGTGCCAGCAGCCCAGAACAGGGGGTGGGCGAGCAGTACTTC. Amino acids: CASSPEQGVGEQYF.

Comments on this clonotype: This could be a read error, since a much larger clone is one nucleotide away. The chain uses TRBV9 and TRBJ2-1, with D unclear. This CDR3 has 15 amino acids. V was shortened by 3 bases and J by 2 bases, with 12 bases between the two germline ends. From germline, CDR1 is SGDLS and CDR2 YYNGEE. The CDR3 DNA is TGTGCCAGCAGCGCCGGTCCCGAAACCTACAATGAGCAGTTCTTC. As protein: CASSAGPETYNEQFF.

This clonotype was found many times. The chain recombines TRBV6-5 with TRBJ1-5; weak D call: TRBD1 (5 bases). V lost 0 bases to trimming and J lost 6 bases, with 6 bases between them. Germline CDR1 MNHEY, CDR2 SVGAGI. The CDR3 spans 13 residues. The CDR3 DNA is TGTGCCAGCAGTTACTCCGACAGTCAGCCCCAGCATTTT. This translates into CASSYSDSQPQHF.

This clonotype was counted ten times or more. CDR3 sequence (DNA): TGTGCCAGCTCACCTGCAGAGAACACTGAAGCTTTCTTT. Its protein is CASSPAENTEAFF. The V gene is TRBV18, the J gene TRBJ1-1; no firm D call. Between the trimmed V and J ends, which lost 3 bases and 1 base, there was a span of 6 bases. This CDR3 has 13 residues. In germline, CDR1 is KGHSH, CDR2 LQKENI.

CDR3 nucleotide sequence: TGTGCCAGCAGCGCTGTAGAGGGTATGGGAGAAGCTTTCTTT. This sequence encodes CASSAVEGMGEAFF. The chain couples TRBV9 to TRBJ1-1, with D hard to call. Germline V gene lookup returns CDR1 SGDLS and CDR2 YYNGEE. CDR3 length equals 14 residues. The V end lost 3 bases, the J end lost 8 bases, and 17 bases lay between the germline ends.